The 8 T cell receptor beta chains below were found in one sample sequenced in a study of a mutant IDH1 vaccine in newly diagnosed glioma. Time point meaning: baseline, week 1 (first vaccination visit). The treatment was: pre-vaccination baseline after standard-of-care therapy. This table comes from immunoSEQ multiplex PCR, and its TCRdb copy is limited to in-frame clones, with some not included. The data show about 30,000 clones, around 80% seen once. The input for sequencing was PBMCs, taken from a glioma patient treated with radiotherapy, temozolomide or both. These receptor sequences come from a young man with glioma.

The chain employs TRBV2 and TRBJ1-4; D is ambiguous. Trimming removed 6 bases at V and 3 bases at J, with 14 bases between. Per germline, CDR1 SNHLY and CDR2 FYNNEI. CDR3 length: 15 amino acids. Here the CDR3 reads CASRTRVRPNEKLFF. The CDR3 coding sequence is TGTGCCAGCAGGACCAGAGTAAGACCTAATGAAAAACTGTTTTTT.

CDR3 in amino acids: CASSIGLAGGIADTQYF. The CDR3 nucleotides read TGTGCCAGCAGCATAGGACTAGCGGGAGGGATCGCAGATACGCAGTATTTT. The chain couples TRBV5-4 to TRBJ2-3; 15 bases align to TRBD2. The CDR3 is 17 residues long. Germline CDR1 and CDR2: SGHNT and YYREEE (reference sequence). V shed 4 bases and J 4 bases; nucleotides not matched to a gene: 7.

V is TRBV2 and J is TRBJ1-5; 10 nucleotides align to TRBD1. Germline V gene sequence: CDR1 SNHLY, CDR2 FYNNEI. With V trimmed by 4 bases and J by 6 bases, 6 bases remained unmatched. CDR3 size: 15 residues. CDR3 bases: TGTGCCAGCAGTGGGGACAGGGGTTTAGGTCAGCCCCAGCATTTT. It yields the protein CASSGDRGLGQPQHF.

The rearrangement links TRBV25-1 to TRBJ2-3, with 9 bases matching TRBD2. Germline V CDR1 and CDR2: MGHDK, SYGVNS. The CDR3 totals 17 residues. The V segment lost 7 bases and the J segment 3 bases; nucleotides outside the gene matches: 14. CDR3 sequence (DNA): TGTGCCAGCACCCGAGGGGCGGGAGGGCCCGGGACAGATACGCAGTATTTT. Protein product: CASTRGAGGPGTDTQYF. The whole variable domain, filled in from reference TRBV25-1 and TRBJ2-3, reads EADIYQTPRYLVIGTGKKITLECSQTMGHDKMYWYQQDPGMELHLIHYSYGVNSTEKGDLSSESTVSRIRTEHFPLTLESARPSHTSQYLCASTRGAGGPGTDTQYFGPGTRLTVL.

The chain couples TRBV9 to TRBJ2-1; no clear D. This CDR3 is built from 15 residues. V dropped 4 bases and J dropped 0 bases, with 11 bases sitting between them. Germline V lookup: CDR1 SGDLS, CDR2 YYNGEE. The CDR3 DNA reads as TGTGCCAGCAGCTTTGGGATTAGCTCCTACAATGAGCAGTTCTTC. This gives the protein CASSFGISSYNEQFF.

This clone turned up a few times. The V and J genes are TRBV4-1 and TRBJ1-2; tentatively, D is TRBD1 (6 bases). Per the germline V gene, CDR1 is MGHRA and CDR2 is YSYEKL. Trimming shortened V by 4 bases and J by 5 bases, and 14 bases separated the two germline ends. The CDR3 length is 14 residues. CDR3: CASSPHTQGYGYTF. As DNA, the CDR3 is TGCGCCAGCAGCCCCCACACACAGGGATATGGCTACACCTTC.

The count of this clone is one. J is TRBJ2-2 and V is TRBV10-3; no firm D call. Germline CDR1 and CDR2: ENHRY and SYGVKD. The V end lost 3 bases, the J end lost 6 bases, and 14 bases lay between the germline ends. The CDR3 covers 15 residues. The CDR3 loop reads CAISEGFSVPGELFF. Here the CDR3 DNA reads TGTGCCATCAGTGAAGGGTTCAGCGTCCCCGGGGAGCTGTTTTTT.

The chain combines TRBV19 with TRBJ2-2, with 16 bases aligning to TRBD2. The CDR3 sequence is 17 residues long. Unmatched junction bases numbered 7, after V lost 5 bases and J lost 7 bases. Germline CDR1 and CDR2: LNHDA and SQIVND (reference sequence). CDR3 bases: TGTGCCAGTAGTGCCGGGACTAGCGGGGGGGCCGGCGGGGAGCTGTTTTTT. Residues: CASSAGTSGGAGGELFF.